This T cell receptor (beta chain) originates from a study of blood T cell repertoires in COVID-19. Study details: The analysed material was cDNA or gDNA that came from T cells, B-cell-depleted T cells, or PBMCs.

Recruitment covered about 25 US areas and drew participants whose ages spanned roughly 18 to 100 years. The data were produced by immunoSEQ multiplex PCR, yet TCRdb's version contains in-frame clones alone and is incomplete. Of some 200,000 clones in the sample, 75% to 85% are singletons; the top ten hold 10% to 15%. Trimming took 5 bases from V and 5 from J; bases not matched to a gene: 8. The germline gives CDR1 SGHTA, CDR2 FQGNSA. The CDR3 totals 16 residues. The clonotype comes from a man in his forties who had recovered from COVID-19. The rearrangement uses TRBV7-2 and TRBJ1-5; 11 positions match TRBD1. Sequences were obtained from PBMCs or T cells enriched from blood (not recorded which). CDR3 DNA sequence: TGTGCCAGCAGCGATAGGACAGGGGGCGCTTATCAGCCCCAGCATTTT. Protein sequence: CASSDRTGGAYQPQHF. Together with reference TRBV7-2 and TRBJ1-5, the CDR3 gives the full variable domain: GAGVSQSPSNKVTEKGKDVELRCDPISGHTALYWYRQSLGQGLEFLIYFQGNSAPDKSGLPSDRFSAERTGGSVSTLTIQRTQQEDSAVYLCASSDRTGGAYQPQHFGDGTRLSIL.